This T cell receptor (beta chain) stems from a study of shared clonotypes between healthy human individuals. The CDR3 is made up of 13 amino acids. Germline V gene lookup returns CDR1 SNHLY and CDR2 FYNNEI. The V and J ends lost 6 bases and 3 bases respectively, with 11 bases between them. Every subset's genomic DNA went evenly onto several immunoSEQ plates. TCRdb's copy holds only in-frame clones and misses some; the assay was immunoSEQ multiplex PCR. The sample contains roughly 450,000 clones, approximately 85% of which appear only once. The chain joins TRBV2 to TRBJ1-1; no reliable D call. The specimen sequenced was PBMCs. The source of this sequence is a woman aged 40 to 49 in good health. Some clones in this sample may be carry-over from other donors' samples. The CDR3: CASRAPRYTEAFF. CDR3 DNA: TGTGCCAGCAGAGCCCCCAGATACACTGAAGCTTTCTTT.